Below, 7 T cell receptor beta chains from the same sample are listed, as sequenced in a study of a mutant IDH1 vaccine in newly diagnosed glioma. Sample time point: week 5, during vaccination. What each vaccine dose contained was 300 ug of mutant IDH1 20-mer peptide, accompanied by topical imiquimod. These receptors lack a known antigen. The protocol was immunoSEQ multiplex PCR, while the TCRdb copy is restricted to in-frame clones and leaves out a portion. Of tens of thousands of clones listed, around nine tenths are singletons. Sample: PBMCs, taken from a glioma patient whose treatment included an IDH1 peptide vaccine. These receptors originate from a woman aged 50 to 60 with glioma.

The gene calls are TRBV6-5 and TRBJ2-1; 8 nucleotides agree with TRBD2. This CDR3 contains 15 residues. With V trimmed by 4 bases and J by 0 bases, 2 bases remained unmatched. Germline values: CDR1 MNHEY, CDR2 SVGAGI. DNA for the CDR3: TGTGCCAGCAGTTCCAGCGGGAGCTCCTACAATGAGCAGTTCTTC. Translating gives CASSSSGSSYNEQFF.

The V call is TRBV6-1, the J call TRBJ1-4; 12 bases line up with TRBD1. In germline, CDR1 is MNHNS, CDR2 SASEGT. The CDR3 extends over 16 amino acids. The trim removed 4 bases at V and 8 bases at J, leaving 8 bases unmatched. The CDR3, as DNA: TGTGCCAGCAGTGGTCGCGGGACAGGGGGCCGGGAAAAACTGTTTTTT. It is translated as CASSGRGTGGREKLFF.

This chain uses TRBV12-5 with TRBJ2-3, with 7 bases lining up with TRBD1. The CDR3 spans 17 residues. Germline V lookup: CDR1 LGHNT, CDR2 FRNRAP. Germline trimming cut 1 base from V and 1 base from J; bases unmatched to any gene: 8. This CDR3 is CASGLGSRQGGTDTQYF. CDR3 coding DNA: TGTGCTAGTGGTTTGGGTTCCCGACAGGGAGGCACAGATACGCAGTATTTT.

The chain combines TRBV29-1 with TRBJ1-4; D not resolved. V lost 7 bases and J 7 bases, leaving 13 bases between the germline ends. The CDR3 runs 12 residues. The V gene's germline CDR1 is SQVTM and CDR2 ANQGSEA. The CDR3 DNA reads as TGCAGCGCAAGGACTGCTTTTGAAAAACTGTTTTTT. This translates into CSARTAFEKLFF. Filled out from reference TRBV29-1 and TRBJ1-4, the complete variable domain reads SAVISQKPSRDICQRGTSLTIQCQVDSQVTMMFWYRQQPGQSLTLIATANQGSEATYESGFVIDKFPISRPNLTFSTLTVSNMSPEDSSIYLCSARTAFEKLFFGSGTQLSVL.

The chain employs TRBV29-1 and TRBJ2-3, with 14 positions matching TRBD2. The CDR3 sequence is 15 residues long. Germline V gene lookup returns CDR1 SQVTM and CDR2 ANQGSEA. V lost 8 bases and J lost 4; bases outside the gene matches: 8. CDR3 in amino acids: CSSSGLAGVADTQYF. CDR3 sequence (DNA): TGCAGCTCCTCGGGACTAGCGGGAGTTGCAGATACGCAGTATTTT.

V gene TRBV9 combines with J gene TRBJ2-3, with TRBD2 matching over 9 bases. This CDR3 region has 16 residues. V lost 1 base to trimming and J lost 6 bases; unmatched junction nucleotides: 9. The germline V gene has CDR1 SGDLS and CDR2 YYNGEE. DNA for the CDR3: TGTGCCAGCAGCGTATTGGCTAGCGGGAAGCTCGATACGCAGTATTTT. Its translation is CASSVLASGKLDTQYF.

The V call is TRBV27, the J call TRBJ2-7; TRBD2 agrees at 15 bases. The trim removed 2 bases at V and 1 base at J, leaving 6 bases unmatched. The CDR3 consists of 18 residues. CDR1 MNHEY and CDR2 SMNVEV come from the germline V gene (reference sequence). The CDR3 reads CASSLVGLAGGGSYEQYF. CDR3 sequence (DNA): TGTGCCAGCAGTTTAGTGGGACTAGCGGGAGGAGGGTCCTACGAGCAGTACTTC.